The T cell receptor beta chain under discussion was sequenced for a study of blood T cell repertoires in COVID-19. Germline V lookup: CDR1 ENHRY, CDR2 SYGVKD. Trimming pared 11 bases from V and 0 bases from J, leaving 8 bases between. The CDR3 totals 11 residues. This table comes from immunoSEQ multiplex PCR, and its TCRdb copy is limited to in-frame clones, with some not included. This table holds roughly 330,000 clones, about 89% found once. The TCR was taken from a woman under 40 who had recovered from COVID-19. Material for sequencing was PBMCs or T cells enriched from blood (not recorded which). The chain has TRBV10-3 and TRBJ2-7; D remains unclear. The CDR3 here is CAARSSYEQYF. The DNA for the CDR3 is TGTGCCGCCAGAAGCTCCTACGAGCAGTACTTC.